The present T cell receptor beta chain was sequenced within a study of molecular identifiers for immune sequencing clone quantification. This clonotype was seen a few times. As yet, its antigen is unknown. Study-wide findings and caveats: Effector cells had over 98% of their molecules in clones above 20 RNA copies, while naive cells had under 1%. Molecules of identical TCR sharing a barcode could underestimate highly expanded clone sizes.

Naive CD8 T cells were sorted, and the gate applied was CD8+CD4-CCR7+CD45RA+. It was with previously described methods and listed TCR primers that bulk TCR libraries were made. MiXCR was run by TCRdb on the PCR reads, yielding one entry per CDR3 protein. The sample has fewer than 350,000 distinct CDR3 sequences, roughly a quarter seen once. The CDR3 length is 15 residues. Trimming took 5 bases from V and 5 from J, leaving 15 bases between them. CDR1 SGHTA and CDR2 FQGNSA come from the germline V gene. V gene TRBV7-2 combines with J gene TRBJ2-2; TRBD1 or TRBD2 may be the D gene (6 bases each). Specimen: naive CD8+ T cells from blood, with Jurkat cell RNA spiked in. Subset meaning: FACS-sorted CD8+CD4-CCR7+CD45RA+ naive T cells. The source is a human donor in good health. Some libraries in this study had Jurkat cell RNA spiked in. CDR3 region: CASSNQGGGTGELFF. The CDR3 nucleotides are TGTGCCAGCAGCAACCAAGGAGGGGGGACCGGGGAGCTGTTTTTT.